This T cell receptor (beta chain) is from a study of blood T cell repertoires in COVID-19. Study-wide context: PBMCs, B-cell-depleted T cells, or T cells provided the cDNA or gDNA that made up the material.

V gave up 4 bases and J gave up 0 bases; unmatched junction bases: 5. CDR1 is LNHDA and CDR2 is SQIVND in the germline V gene (reference sequence). CDR3 length: 15 amino acids. Sequenced by immunoSEQ multiplex PCR; TCRdb stores in-frame clones only, minus some. Counted here are roughly 170,000 clones, 70% to 90% occurring once; the ten biggest clones make up about 2.6%. V and J are TRBV19 and TRBJ1-1, with TRBD1 identical over 7 bases. Sequenced input: peripheral blood. This receptor was obtained from a man aged 35-49 years with active or convalescent COVID-19. The CDR3 DNA reads TGTGCCAGTAGTACCCCGACAGGGATGAACACTGAAGCTTTCTTT. Encoded protein: CASSTPTGMNTEAFF. The variable domain in full, completed from reference TRBV19 and TRBJ1-1, reads DGGITQSPKYLFRKEGQNVTLSCEQNLNHDAMYWYRQDPGQGLRLIYYSQIVNDFQKGDIAEGYSVSREKKESFPLTVTSAQKNPTAFYLCASSTPTGMNTEAFFGQGTRLTVV.